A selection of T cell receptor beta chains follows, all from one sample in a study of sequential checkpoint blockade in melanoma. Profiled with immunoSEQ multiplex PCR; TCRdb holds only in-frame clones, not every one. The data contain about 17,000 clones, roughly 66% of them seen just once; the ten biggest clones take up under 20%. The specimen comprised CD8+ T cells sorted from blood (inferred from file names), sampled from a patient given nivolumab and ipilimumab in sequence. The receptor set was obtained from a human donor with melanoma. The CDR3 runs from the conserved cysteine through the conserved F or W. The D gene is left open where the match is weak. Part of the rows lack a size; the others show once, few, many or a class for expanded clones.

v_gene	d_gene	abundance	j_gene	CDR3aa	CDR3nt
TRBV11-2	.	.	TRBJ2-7	CASSPGRGEYEQYF	TGTGCCAGCAGCCCGGGGAGGGGGGAGTACGAGCAGTACTTC
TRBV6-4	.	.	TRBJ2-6	CASSDRGTGANVLTF	TGTGCCAGCAGTGACAGGGGTACTGGGGCCAACGTCCTGACTTTC
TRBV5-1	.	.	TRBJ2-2	CASSEGRNTGELFF	TGCGCCAGCAGTGAGGGCAGGAACACCGGGGAGCTGTTTTTT
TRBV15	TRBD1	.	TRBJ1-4	CATSSGRQGAEEKLFF	TGTGCCACCAGCAGCGGACGACAGGGGGCTGAGGAAAAACTGTTTTTT
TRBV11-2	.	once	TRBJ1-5	CASQGGSNQPQHF	TGTGCCAGCCAGGGAGGCAGCAATCAGCCCCAGCATTTT
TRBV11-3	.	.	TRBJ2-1	CASSYRDTPYNEQFF	TGTGCCAGCAGTTATAGGGACACCCCCTACAATGAGCAGTTCTTC
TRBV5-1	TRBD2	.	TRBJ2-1	CASSLSGGYNEQFF	TGCGCCAGCAGCTTGTCGGGAGGATACAATGAGCAGTTCTTC
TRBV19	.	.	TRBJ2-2	CASKGGVLLAGELFF	TGTGCCAGTAAAGGAGGGGTCCTCTTGGCCGGGGAGCTGTTTTTT
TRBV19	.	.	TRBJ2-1	CASSRAYANEQFF	TGTGCCAGTAGTAGAGCCTACGCTAATGAGCAGTTCTTC
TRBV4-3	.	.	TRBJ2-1	CASSQGYSVPPHEQFF	TGCGCCAGCAGCCAAGGGTACTCCGTTCCCCCCCATGAGCAGTTCTTC